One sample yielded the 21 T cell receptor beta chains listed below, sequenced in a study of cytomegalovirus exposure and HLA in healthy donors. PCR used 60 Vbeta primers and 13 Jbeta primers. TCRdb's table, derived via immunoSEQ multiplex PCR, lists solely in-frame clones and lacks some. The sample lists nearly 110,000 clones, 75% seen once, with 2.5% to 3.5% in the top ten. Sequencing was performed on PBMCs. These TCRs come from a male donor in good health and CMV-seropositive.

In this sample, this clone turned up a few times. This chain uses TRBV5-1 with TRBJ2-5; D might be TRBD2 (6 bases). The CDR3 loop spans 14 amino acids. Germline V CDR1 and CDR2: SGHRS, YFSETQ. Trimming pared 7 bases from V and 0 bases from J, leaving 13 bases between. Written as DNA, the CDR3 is TGCGCCAGCCGGAGACGGGACTACCAAGAGACCCAGTACTTC. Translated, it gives CASRRRDYQETQYF.

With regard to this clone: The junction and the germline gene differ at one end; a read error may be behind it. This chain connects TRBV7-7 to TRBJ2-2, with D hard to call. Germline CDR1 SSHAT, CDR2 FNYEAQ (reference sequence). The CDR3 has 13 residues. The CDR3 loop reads CASSQLDTGELFF. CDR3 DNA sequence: TGTGCTAGCAGCCAACTGGACACCGGGGAGCTGTTTTTT. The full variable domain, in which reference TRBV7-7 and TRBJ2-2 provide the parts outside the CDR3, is GAGVSQSPRYKVTKRGQDVTLRCDPISSHATLYWYQQALGQGPEFLTYFNYEAQPDKSGLPSDRFSAERPEGSISTLTIQRTEQRDSAMYRCASSQLDTGELFFGEGSRLTVL.

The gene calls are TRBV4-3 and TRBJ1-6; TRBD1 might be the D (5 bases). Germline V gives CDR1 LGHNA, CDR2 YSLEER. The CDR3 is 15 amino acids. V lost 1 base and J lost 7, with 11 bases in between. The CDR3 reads CASSQADRGNSPLHF. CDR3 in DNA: TGCGCCAGCAGCCAAGCCGACCGGGGGAATTCACCCCTCCACTTT.

CDR3 sequence (DNA): TGCGCCAGCAGCCAAGACCGGGGCGTAGGGGGCCTGCAAGCTTTCTTT. Protein product: CASSQDRGVGGLQAFF. The gene calls are TRBV4-3 and TRBJ1-1; 7 positions agree with TRBD1. This CDR3 has 16 residues. J was trimmed by 9 bases and V by 0 bases; bases with no gene match: 13. Germline CDR1 reads LGHNA; CDR2 reads YSLEER.

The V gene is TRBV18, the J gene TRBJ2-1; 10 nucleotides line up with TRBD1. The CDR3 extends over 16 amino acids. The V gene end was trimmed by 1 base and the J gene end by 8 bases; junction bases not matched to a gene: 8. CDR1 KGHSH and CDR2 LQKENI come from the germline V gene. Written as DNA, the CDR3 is TGTGCCAGCTCACCACTCCCGACGGACAGGGGGGATGAGCAGTTCTTC. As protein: CASSPLPTDRGDEQFF.

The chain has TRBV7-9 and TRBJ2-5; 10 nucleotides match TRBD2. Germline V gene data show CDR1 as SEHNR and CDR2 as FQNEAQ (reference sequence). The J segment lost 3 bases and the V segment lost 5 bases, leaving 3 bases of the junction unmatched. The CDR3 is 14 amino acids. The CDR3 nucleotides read TGTGCCAGCAGCCTAGGACTAGCGGAAGAGACCCAGTACTTC. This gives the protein CASSLGLAEETQYF.

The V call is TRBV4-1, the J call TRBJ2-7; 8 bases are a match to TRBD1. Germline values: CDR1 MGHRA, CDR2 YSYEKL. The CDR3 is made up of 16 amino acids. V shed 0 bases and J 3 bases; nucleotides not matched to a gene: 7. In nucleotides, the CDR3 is TGCGCCAGCAGCCAAGACCCGAGGACAGGGTACTACGAGCAGTACTTC. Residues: CASSQDPRTGYYEQYF.

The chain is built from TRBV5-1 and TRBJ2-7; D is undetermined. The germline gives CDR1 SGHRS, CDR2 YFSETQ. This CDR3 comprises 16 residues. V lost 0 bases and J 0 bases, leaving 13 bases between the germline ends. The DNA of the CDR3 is TGCGCCAGCAGCTTGGCCGAGTCCCTTACCTCCTACGAGCAGTACTTC. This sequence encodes CASSLAESLTSYEQYF.

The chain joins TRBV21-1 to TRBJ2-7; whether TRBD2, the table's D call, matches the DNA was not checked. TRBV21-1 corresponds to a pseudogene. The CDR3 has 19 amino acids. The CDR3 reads CASGGIRTSSGEPCYEQYF. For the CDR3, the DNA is TGTGCCAGCGGCGGAATACGTACCAGTAGCGGAGAGCCCTGTTACGAGCAGTACTTC.

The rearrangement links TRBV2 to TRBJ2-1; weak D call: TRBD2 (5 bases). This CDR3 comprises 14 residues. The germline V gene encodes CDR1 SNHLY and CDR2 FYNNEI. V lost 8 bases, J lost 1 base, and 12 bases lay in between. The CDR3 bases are TGTGCCAGCCTGCGGGCGGCTTCCTACAATGAGCAGTTCTTC. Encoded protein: CASLRAASYNEQFF.

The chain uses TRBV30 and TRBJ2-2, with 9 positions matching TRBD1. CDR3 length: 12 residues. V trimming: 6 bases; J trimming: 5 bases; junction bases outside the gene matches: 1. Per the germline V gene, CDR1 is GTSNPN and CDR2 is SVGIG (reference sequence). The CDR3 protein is CACGQGTGELFF. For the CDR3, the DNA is TGTGCCTGCGGACAGGGGACCGGGGAGCTGTTTTTT.

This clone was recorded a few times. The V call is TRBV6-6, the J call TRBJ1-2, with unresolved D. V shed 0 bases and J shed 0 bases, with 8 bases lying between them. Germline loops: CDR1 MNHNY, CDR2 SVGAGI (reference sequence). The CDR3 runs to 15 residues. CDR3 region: CASSYSAGSNYGYTF. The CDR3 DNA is TGTGCCAGCAGTTACTCTGCAGGTTCTAACTATGGCTACACCTTC.

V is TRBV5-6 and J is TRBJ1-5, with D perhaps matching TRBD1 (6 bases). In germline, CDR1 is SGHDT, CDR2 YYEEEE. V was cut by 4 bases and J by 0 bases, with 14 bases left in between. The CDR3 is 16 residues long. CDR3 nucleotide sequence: TGTGCCAGCAGCCTCGCAGGGGCCCTTAGCAATCAGCCCCAGCATTTT. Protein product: CASSLAGALSNQPQHF.

CDR3 residues: CASSSSGRFNEQFF. The CDR3 nucleotides read TGTGCCAGCAGCTCTAGCGGGAGGTTCAATGAGCAGTTCTTC. The chain joins TRBV14 to TRBJ2-1; 11 bases match TRBD2. The CDR3 has 14 amino acids. Germline values: CDR1 SGHDN, CDR2 FVKESK. Trimming took 5 bases from V and 6 from J; bases not matched to a gene: 3.

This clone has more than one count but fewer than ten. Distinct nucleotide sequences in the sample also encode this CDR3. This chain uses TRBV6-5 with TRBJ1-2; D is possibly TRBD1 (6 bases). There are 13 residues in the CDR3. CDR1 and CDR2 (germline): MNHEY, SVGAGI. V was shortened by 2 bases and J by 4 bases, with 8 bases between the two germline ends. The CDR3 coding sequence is TGTGCCAGCAGTTACGGGGGCGGCTATGGCTACACCTTC. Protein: CASSYGGGYGYTF.

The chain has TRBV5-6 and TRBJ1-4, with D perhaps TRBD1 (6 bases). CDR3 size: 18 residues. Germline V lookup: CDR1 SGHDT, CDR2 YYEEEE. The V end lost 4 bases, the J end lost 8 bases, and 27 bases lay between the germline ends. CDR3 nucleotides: TGTGCCAGCAGCGGGGCCGGGACAATTCTCCCCTCTGGGGAAAAACTGTTTTTT. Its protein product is CASSGAGTILPSGEKLFF.

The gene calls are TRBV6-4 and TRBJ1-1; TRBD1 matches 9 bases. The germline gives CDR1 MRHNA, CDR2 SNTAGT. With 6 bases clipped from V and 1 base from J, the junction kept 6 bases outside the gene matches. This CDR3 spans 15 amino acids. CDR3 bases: TGTGCCAGCAGGCCACAGGGGGCTACGAACACTGAAGCTTTCTTT. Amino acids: CASRPQGATNTEAFF.

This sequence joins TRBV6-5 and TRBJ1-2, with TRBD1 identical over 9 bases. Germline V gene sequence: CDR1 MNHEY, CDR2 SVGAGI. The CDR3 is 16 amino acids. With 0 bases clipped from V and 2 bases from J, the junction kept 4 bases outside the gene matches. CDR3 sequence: CASSYSYRGQNYGYTF. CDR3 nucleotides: TGTGCCAGCAGTTACTCGTACAGGGGGCAAAACTATGGCTACACCTTC.

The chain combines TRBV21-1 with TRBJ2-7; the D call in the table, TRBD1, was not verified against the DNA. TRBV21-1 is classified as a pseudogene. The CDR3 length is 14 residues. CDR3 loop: CASRPTGSSYEQYF. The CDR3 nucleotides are TGTGCCAGCAGACCGACAGGGTCCTCCTACGAGCAGTACTTC.

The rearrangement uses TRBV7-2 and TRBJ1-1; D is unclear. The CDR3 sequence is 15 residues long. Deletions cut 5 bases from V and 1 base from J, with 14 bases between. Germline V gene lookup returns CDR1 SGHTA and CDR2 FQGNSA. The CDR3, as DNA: TGTGCCAGCAGCCCCCAACGGGAATCGAACACTGAAGCTTTCTTT. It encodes CASSPQRESNTEAFF.

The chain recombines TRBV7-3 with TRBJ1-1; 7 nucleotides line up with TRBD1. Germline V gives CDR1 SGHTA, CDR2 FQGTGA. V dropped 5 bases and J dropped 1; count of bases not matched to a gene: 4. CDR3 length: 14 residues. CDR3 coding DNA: TGTGCCAGCAGCCCGACAGGGAGGAACACTGAAGCTTTCTTT. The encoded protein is CASSPTGRNTEAFF.